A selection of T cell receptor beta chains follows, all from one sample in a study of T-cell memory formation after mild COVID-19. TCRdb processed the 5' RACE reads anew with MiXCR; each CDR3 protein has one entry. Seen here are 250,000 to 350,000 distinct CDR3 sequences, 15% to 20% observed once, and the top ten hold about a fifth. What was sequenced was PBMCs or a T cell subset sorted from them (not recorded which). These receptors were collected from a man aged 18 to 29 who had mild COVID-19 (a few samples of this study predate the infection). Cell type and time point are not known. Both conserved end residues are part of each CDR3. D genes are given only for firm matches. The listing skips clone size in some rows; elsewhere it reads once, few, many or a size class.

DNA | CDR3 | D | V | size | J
TGTGCCAGTGGGGACTTCCAAGAGACCCAGTACTTC | CASGDFQETQYF | - | TRBV28 | - | TRBJ2-5
TGTGCCATCACCGCTGGGTTAGCCTACGAGCAGTACTTC | CAITAGLAYEQYF | - | TRBV10-3 | - | TRBJ2-7
TGTGCCAGCAGCCGAACTCCTCCGGGCAGTCCTAGCACAGATACGCAGTATTTT | CASSRTPPGSPSTDTQYF | - | TRBV7-6 | few | TRBJ2-3
TGCAGTGCCAACAGGGGCTTTGGCGAGCAGTACTTC | CSANRGFGEQYF | TRBD1 | TRBV20-1 | few | TRBJ2-7
TGTGCCAGCGATCCCCCTGGCTACACCTTC | CASDPPGYTF | - | TRBV7-9 | - | TRBJ1-2
TGCAGTGCTACCCCGACTAGCGGGGGGACCGGGAATGAGCAGTTCTTC | CSATPTSGGTGNEQFF | TRBD2 | TRBV20-1 | few | TRBJ2-1
TGTGCCAGCAGCCTGTACCAGGAAGCTTTCTTT | CASSLYQEAFF | - | TRBV7-8 | - | TRBJ1-1
TGTGCCAGCAGCCTCCTAGGGCCCCTCCACTTT | CASSLLGPLHF | - | TRBV7-2 | many | TRBJ1-6
TGCGCCAGCAGCCAAGATAACATCCTCGGGGAGACCCAGTACTTC | CASSQDNILGETQYF | - | TRBV4-3 | few | TRBJ2-5
TGTGCCAGCACCCCGGACAGGCGCCGCTATGGCTACACCTTC | CASTPDRRRYGYTF | TRBD1 | TRBV12-3/TRBV12-4 | - | TRBJ1-2
TGTGCCAGCAGCGCCCGGGACAGGGAGCCTAATCAGCCCCAGCATTTT | CASSARDREPNQPQHF | TRBD1 | TRBV7-2 | few | TRBJ1-5
TGCGCCAGCAGCCCCCTGGGGAGAGATAATTCACCCCTCCACTTT | CASSPLGRDNSPLHF | - | TRBV5-1 | few | TRBJ1-6
TGCGCCAGCAGCCAAGATAATTACAGGTCTATGGGGGCCAACGTCCTGACTTTC | CASSQDNYRSMGANVLTF | - | TRBV4-3 | - | TRBJ2-6
TGTGCCAGCTACGAGACTAGCGGGCGGTACAATGAGCAGTTCTTC | CASYETSGRYNEQFF | TRBD2 | TRBV5-6 | - | TRBJ2-1
TGCGCCAGCAGCCAAGATTCGGCACTCGACACTGAAGCTTTCTTT | CASSQDSALDTEAFF | - | TRBV4-3 | - | TRBJ1-1
TGCGCCAGCAGCCCACGCCGGACCGACAATGAGCAGTTCTTC | CASSPRRTDNEQFF | - | TRBV4-1 | many | TRBJ2-1
TGTGCCAGCAGCTTAGGTGGTAGCGGGGTGGGAGAGACCCAGTACTTC | CASSLGGSGVGETQYF | TRBD2 | TRBV7-2 | - | TRBJ2-5